The T cell receptor (beta chain) described here comes from a study of shared clonotypes between healthy human individuals (dated by TCRdb to the early 2020s). Notes on the research overall: The cohort comprised a couple of women and a few men aged 18 to 49 years. Leukapheresis yielded between about 0.85 and 10 billion PBMCs per donor. To increase sequencing depth and limit assay-specific biases, different laboratories used diverse techniques to prepare libraries and sequence TCR repertoires. Blood TCR repertoires of a handful of healthy adults were deeply sequenced to estimate repertoire size and the extent of clonotype sharing between individuals. For each donor, CD4 naive and CD4 memory were each run on three plates, CD8 naive on two plates, and CD8 memory on one plate.

Regarding this clone: It has no known antigen specificity. One base away there is no much larger clone; base qualities are not given.

The CDR3 runs 15 residues from the cysteine to the phenylalanine. Only the CDR3 DNA stays, 45 bases, in frame from base 1. CDR1 and CDR2 are drawn from the germline V gene: SQVTM, ANQGSEA. V trim: 6 bases; J trim: 4 bases; unmatched bases: 8. Using the deep immunoSEQ assay, TCR CDR3 regions were amplified from genomic DNA by multiplex PCR. Genomic DNA extracted from each cell subset was distributed evenly over all wells of several immunoSEQ 96-well plates, and each plate served as one replicate. For sorted subsets, each replicate PCR was loaded with about 0.2 ug genomic DNA, equivalent to about 30,000 T cell genomes. Purified libraries were measured with a Qubit 3.0 fluorometer, size-checked on a Bioanalyzer 2100, and measured again with the KAPA Library Quantification kit. Every immunoSEQ 96-well plate was sequenced on a dedicated single-read 150-cycle Illumina NextSeq 550 flow cell. The original methods were these. Because the immunoSEQ output held only junctional sequences and lacked quality scores, the filtering could not match the filtering applied to full-length reads. To assign V/J genes and CDR3, sequences were annotated against IMGT germline references using PyIR, a Python wrapper for IgBLAST v1.9. Reads were filtered out if the reads had weak V/J assignments (E-value above 1e-6), no CDR3, stop codons, out-of-frame junctions, or ambiguous translated residues. V3J clonotypes were defined as sequences sharing the same inferred V gene, J gene, and CDR3 amino acid sequence. Percentage overlap between repertoires was computed as shared unique clonotypes divided by the size of the smaller repertoire. Three approaches were used to assess repertoire richness: RTK rarefaction, the Chao1 estimator, and Recon v2.1 estimates of unobserved clonotypes. OLGA was used to compute generation probabilities for all TCRbeta clonotypes that the gDNA method yielded from a few donors. TCRdb provides this immuneACCESS table in a form limited to in-frame rearrangements. Some clones are lacking; in checked studies, under half of them reflect an unresolved V gene, and why the rest are absent is not known. V and J calls and clone size are as listed in that table; D and trimming were resolved from the DNA. Within this sample are about 1 million clones, with 75% of them counted one time only. The top ten clonotypes cover about 1.5% of the sample.

The donors were healthy, HIV-negative adults with no recently reported acute infections or vaccinations. Every donor was a Caucasian adult living in Nashville, Tennessee, USA. CD4+ T cells were enriched by magnetic negative selection; naive cells were then positively selected on CD45RA, and the negative fraction formed the memory subset. After blood collection by leukapheresis, PBMCs were isolated using Ficoll-Histopaque density gradient centrifugation and then cryopreserved in the vapor phase of liquid nitrogen. Analytical flow cytometry was used to check the purity and quantity of every magnetically sorted T cell population. From each sorted fraction, genomic DNA was isolated and quantified by UV absorbance on a Nanodrop 2000c. The investigation overall reported the following: Because the study included only a small number of donors, the genetic and exposure-history diversity represented was limited. Pairwise subsampling indicated that sequencing depth was expected to affect the degree of clonotype sharing among donors. Sampling was restricted to blood, and TCR repertoires in tissues likely differ from the TCR repertoires found in blood. Larger estimated clonotype richness was generally found for naive subsets than for memory subsets. Incomplete sequencing was indicated by rarefaction of sorted-subset datasets, despite the large sequencing depth. Across a handful of donors, about 5% of naive CD4, around 3.3% of naive CD8, roughly 2.3% of memory CD4, and 0.4% to 0.45% of memory CD8 clonotypes were shared. Compared with non-shared clonotypes, the clonotypes found in all four sorted-subset donors had higher generation probabilities.

The rearranged chain carries TRBV29-1 and TRBJ2-3; 12 central nucleotides agree with TRBD1. Sample: memory CD4+ T cells sorted from blood. Taken with the paper, the label for cell subset or site translates to: CD45RA-negative fraction. This sequence was found in a man between 18 and 35 years old in good health. The DNA is as follows: TGCAGCGTCATAACCGGGACAGGGGGCGCAGATACGCAGTATTTT. It codes for CSVITGTGGADTQYF.